The text below deals with one T cell receptor (beta chain). Its antigen is as yet unknown. RNA was isolated and reverse transcribed to cDNA, the sequencing template. Here immunoSEQ multiplex PCR was the method, and the copy in TCRdb shows in-frame clones only, minus some. The data contain around 98,000 clones, around 44% of them singletons. This entry belongs to a study of CD8+ T cells in alopecia areata. Study-wide context: Treated patients swallowed 5 to 10 mg of oral tofacitinib twice daily.

Trimming pared 7 bases from V and 4 bases from J, leaving 6 bases between. CDR3 length: 11 amino acids. Germline CDR1 and CDR2: SNHLY and FYNNEI. Whole-study findings and limits: Clarity of TCR sharing across patients fell short of that in mice, possibly HLA-related.

This TCR derives from a human donor with alopecia areata. The sequenced material came from CD4+ T cells sorted from blood. V and J are TRBV2 and TRBJ2-3, with a possible D match to TRBD2 (5 bases). The DNA of the CDR3 is TGTGCCAGCACGCGGGCAGATACGCAGTATTTT. Translated: CASTRADTQYF.